This T cell receptor beta chain was recovered during a study of blood T cells in healthy people across ages (dated by TCRdb to the mid-2010s). Describing the broader study: In model experiments, template switching captured about one uniquely barcoded TCR beta cDNA molecule for every two T cells. Donors were grouped into four age groups: young (average roughly 17 years), middle-aged (39), aged (62) and long-lived (82). To avoid experimental bias, donors of different ages were spread randomly across the sequencing lanes. Two additional independent replicas of 1 million unique cDNA reads from the same blood draw were analyzed for two donors (one aged 18 to 30 and one aged 80 or older). The study measured age-related changes in TCR beta repertoire diversity using deep sequencing normalized with unique cDNA molecular identifiers.

The CDR3 holds 15 amino acids from the cysteine to the phenylalanine. Only the CDR3 DNA stays, 45 bases, in frame from base 1. The germline V gene encodes CDR1 DFQATT and CDR2 SNEGSKA (reference sequence). Ends trimmed: V by 3 bases, J by 2 bases; bases unmatched to a gene: 7. On this clonotype: Which antigen it targets is not known. No base qualities exist here, and no much larger clone lies one base off it.

The donors were roughly 39 Caucasian individuals from Russia, aged 6 to 90 years, who were systemically healthy. Ten milliliters of peripheral blood were collected from each donor into EDTA-treated Vacutainer tubes. PBMCs were isolated by Ficoll-Paque density-gradient centrifugation, with at least 7 million obtained per sample. Total RNA, at least 6 micrograms per sample, was extracted from PBMCs with Trizol reagent. For every donor, an aliquot of PBMCs went through flow cytometry to measure the percentages of naive CD45RAhigh/CD27high T cells. Results and caveats for the whole study, not just this receptor: Observed TCR beta diversity per million T cells fell roughly linearly with age, and a significant reduction was already apparent by age around 40. Since profiling was done on bulk unsorted PBMCs, naive and antigen-experienced compartments could not be conclusively compared. Because the CMV infection status of the donors was unknown, age-related changes in expanded clonotypes may potentially have been confounded. The long-lived group showed more naive CD4+ T cells, fewer expanded clones and increased TCR diversity than the aged group, suggesting age selection. Estimates of total diversity based on one million sequenced T cells were regarded as lower bounds and as underestimates. There was a strong correlation between observed TCR beta diversity and the percentage of naive T cells measured by flow cytometry.

Libraries were prepared through 5' RACE. Reads for this sample came from an Illumina HiSeq 2500. A second PCR of roughly 7 to 11 cycles was performed with a sample-barcoded 5' primer and a J-beta primer mix. A template-switch 5' adaptor carrying 12 random nucleotides introduced a unique molecular identifier onto each TCR beta cDNA molecule. At least 2.5 million CDR3-containing paired-end reads were obtained from each sample. The Mint cDNA synthesis kit, primed by a TRBC-specific oligonucleotide, was used to synthesize first-strand cDNA from all RNA. Following uracil-DNA glycosylase treatment, a first 18-cycle PCR with universal primers M1SS and BC2_uni_R was performed on all cDNA. As for the original processing: For normalization, 1 million high-quality reads, each with a distinct molecular identifier, were randomly selected from each sample. Instead of being binned into consensus sequences, reads with shared molecular identifiers were discarded. CDR3 identification, clonotype clustering and error correction used MiTCR with a Q25 quality threshold and the strictest error-elimination algorithm. Lower-bound total TCR beta diversity was estimated with a nonparametric unseen species model using Euler transformation. The raw public reads went through TCRdb reprocessing: fastp at Q25, MiXCR clone calling, in-frame beta chains kept. For every CDR3 protein sequence, its rows merge into one entry that carries the most common genes and DNA. The V and J calls, along with clone size, are taken from TCRdb and not from the paper's own processing. This sample lists more than 800,000 distinct CDR3 sequences; 45% were detected once. The ten largest make up 18% of the sample.

The specimen was blood. The sequence came from a woman aged 55 to 70 in good health. Here the chain combines TRBV20-1 and TRBJ2-7; the junction holds 10 bases that match TRBD2. CDR3 protein: CSARPGLATTYEQYF. The sequence in DNA is TGCAGTGCTAGGCCGGGACTAGCGACGACCTACGAGCAGTACTTC.